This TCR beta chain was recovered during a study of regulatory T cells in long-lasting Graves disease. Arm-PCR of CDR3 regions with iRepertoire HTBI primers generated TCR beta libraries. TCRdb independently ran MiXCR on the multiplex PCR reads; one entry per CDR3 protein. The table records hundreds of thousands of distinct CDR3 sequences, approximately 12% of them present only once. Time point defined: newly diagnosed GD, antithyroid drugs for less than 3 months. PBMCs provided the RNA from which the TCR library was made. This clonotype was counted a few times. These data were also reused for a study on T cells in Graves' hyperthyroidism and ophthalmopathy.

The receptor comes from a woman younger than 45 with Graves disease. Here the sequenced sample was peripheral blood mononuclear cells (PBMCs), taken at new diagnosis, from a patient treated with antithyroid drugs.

In DNA, the CDR3 is TGCGCCAGCAGCCAATCGACAGGCTCCCATCAGCCCCAGCATTTT. This sequence encodes CASSQSTGSHQPQHF. V and J are TRBV4-1 and TRBJ1-5; D may be TRBD1 (6 bases). This CDR3 is 15 amino acids long. Germline V gives CDR1 MGHRA, CDR2 YSYEKL. V dropped 2 bases and J dropped 5 bases, with 13 bases sitting between them.